This TCR beta chain was sequenced during a study of cytomegalovirus exposure and HLA in healthy donors. Each donor was healthy, and each was a bone marrow donor. Use of 60 Vbeta and 13 Jbeta primers characterized the PCR. As processed by the authors: Unique TCR beta chains numbered around 80 million in a later analysis, with roughly 10 million shared. Measured with immunoSEQ multiplex PCR; TCRdb has only the in-frame clones, and not every one. V, J and clone size were drawn from that table, and D and trimming were deduced from the DNA. Of approximately 68,000 clones listed, around 74% were seen once; the top ten hold 7.4%. As concerns this clone: Its antigen is unidentified.

Study outcomes and limitations: Versus the roughly 670-donor mean, an Asian-associated ancestry cluster reportedly showed fewer N-insertions in a later analysis. Most subjects had HLA-A and HLA-B alleles reportedly predicted accurately by TCR beta sequences.

The receptor was derived from a woman in her 30s in good health and CMV-seropositive. The sequenced sample consisted of PBMCs.

This CDR3 reads CASSQGRGRREQYF. The CDR3 bases are TGTGCCAGCAGCCAAGGTCGCGGGAGGCGCGAGCAGTACTTC. This rearrangement joins TRBV14 to TRBJ2-7; TRBD2 matches 8 bases. Germline assignment: CDR1 SGHDN and CDR2 FVKESK. V shed 1 base and J 6 bases; nucleotides not matched to a gene: 5. The CDR3 totals 14 residues. Supplemented by reference TRBV14 and TRBJ2-7, the full variable domain reads EAGVTQFPSHSVIEKGQTVTLRCDPISGHDNLYWYRRVMGKEIKFLLHFVKESKQDESGMPNNRFLAERTGGTYSTLKVQPAELEDSGVYFCASSQGRGRREQYFGPGTRLTVT.